Listed here are 22 T cell receptor beta chains from one sample, sequenced in a study of T cells in localized non-small cell lung cancer. TCRdb's copy holds only in-frame clones and misses some; the assay was immunoSEQ multiplex PCR. The repertoire holds around 91,000 clones, with about nine tenths as singletons. The starting material was peripheral blood, obtained before any cancer treatment. The receptors shown here come from a man between 35 and 75 years old with stage I squamous cell lung carcinoma.

The chain employs TRBV30 and TRBJ1-1; D remains ambiguous. Germline V gene lookup returns CDR1 GTSNPN and CDR2 SVGIG (reference sequence). The CDR3 contains 15 residues. The V end was cut by 2 bases, the J end by 3 bases, with 16 bases between. This CDR3 is CAWSPPPPQDTEAFF. CDR3 in DNA: TGTGCCTGGAGTCCACCCCCCCCTCAGGACACTGAAGCTTTCTTT.

The chain has TRBV6-5 and TRBJ1-1; D is unresolved. The V end lost 7 bases, the J end lost 0 bases, and 15 bases lay between the germline ends. The germline gives CDR1 MNHEY, CDR2 SVGAGI. This CDR3 comprises 15 residues. The CDR3 DNA is TGTGCCAGCAATTCGAAGGGTATGATGAACACTGAAGCTTTCTTT. Translation: CASNSKGMMNTEAFF.

The chain couples TRBV6-5 to TRBJ2-1, with 9 bases that match TRBD2. The CDR3 contains 15 residues. CDR1 is MNHEY, CDR2 SVGAGI, per germline. Germline trimming cut 2 bases from V and 7 bases from J; bases unmatched to any gene: 6. CDR3 sequence reads: CASSYAAGGKNEQFF. CDR3 DNA sequence: TGTGCCAGCAGTTACGCAGCGGGGGGCAAAAATGAGCAGTTCTTC.

The gene calls are TRBV6-4 and TRBJ2-1; D gene uncertain. V was cut by 2 bases and J by 1 base, with 9 bases left in between. The CDR3 length is 15 residues. CDR1 MRHNA and CDR2 SNTAGT come from the germline V gene. Written as DNA, the CDR3 is TGTGCCAGCAGTGACCGTGGGGATTCCTACAATGAGCAGTTCTTC. It encodes CASSDRGDSYNEQFF.

The chain links TRBV5-1 to TRBJ1-5; unclear D gene. Germline CDR1 and CDR2: SGHRS and YFSETQ. The CDR3 extends over 13 amino acids. Trimming took 4 bases from V and 5 from J, leaving 10 bases between them. The CDR3 coding sequence is TGCGCCAGCAGCACGGAGGTCGATCAGCCCCAGCATTTT. Translation: CASSTEVDQPQHF.

This sequence joins TRBV4-2 and TRBJ2-5; no clear D gene. The CDR3 contains 15 residues. V lost 0 bases and J 9 bases, leaving 17 bases between the germline ends. Germline values: CDR1 LGHNA, CDR2 YNFKEQ. The CDR3 protein is CASSQDQGPTWAQYF. CDR3 nucleotides: TGTGCCAGCAGCCAAGATCAAGGACCAACCTGGGCCCAGTACTTC.

The J gene is TRBJ2-1, the V gene TRBV5-1; TRBD1 might be the D (6 bases). This CDR3 spans 13 amino acids. In germline, CDR1 is SGHRS, CDR2 YFSETQ. The V and J ends lost 4 bases and 5 bases respectively, with 10 bases between them. The CDR3 bases are TGCGCCAGCAGCCTAGGACAGCACAATGAGCAGTTCTTC. Amino acids: CASSLGQHNEQFF. The complete variable domain, with remaining parts taken from reference TRBV5-1 and TRBJ2-1, reads KAGVTQTPRYLIKTRGQQVTLSCSPISGHRSVSWYQQTPGQGLQFLFEYFSETQRNKGNFPGRFSGRQFSNSRSEMNVSTLELGDSALYLCASSLGQHNEQFFGPGTRLTVL.

V gene TRBV5-1 combines with J gene TRBJ2-1, with TRBD2 matching 10 bases. The trim removed 4 bases at V and 14 bases at J, leaving 18 bases unmatched. Germline CDR1 is SGHRS and CDR2 is YFSETQ. This CDR3 has 16 residues. The CDR3 DNA follows: TGCGCCAGCAGCCACCAGGCCAGCGGGGGGGAAACATTTAAGTTCTTC. Protein product: CASSHQASGGETFKFF.

The V and J genes are TRBV9 and TRBJ2-3; D unclear. Between the trimmed V and J ends, which lost 4 bases and 0 bases, there was a span of 12 bases. Per germline, CDR1 SGDLS and CDR2 YYNGEE. CDR3 length: 15 residues. The CDR3 region is CASSPRPSSTDTQYF. For the CDR3, the DNA is TGTGCCAGCAGCCCTCGACCCTCTAGCACAGATACGCAGTATTTT.

The chain carries TRBV28 and TRBJ2-2; D is tentatively TRBD1 or TRBD2 (5 bases each). This CDR3 comprises 15 residues. V dropped 8 bases and J dropped 4 bases, with 17 bases sitting between them. CDR1 is MDHEN and CDR2 is SYDVKM in the germline V gene. CDR3 residues: CASRALRGPTGELFF. CDR3 nucleotide sequence: TGTGCCAGCCGCGCCCTTCGGGGACCCACCGGGGAGCTGTTTTTT.

CDR3 in amino acids: CASSFKRGVQETQYF. CDR3 DNA: TGTGCCAGCAGTTTCAAGAGGGGTGTGCAAGAGACCCAGTACTTC. The chain carries TRBV27 and TRBJ2-5; the D gene could be TRBD1 or TRBD2 (5 bases each). In germline, CDR1 is MNHEY, CDR2 SMNVEV (reference sequence). The V gene lost 3 bases and the J gene lost 2 bases, with 13 bases spanning the gap. The CDR3 consists of 15 residues.

About this clone itself: Other DNA sequences in this sample translate to the same CDR3. J is TRBJ2-7 and V is TRBV6-1; D remains ambiguous. This CDR3 spans 12 amino acids. Trimming stripped 4 bases from V and 5 bases from J, with 9 bases between. Germline assignment: CDR1 MNHNS and CDR2 SASEGT. CDR3 sequence: CASSARENEQYF. CDR3 DNA sequence: TGTGCCAGCAGTGCTAGAGAAAACGAGCAGTACTTC.

The rearrangement uses TRBV5-1 and TRBJ2-1, with unresolved D. The germline CDR1 and CDR2 sequences are SGHRS and YFSETQ. Trimming shortened V by 4 bases and J by 6 bases, and 11 bases separated the two germline ends. The CDR3 spans 13 residues. The CDR3 DNA reads as TGCGCCAGCAGCATGAGAGAAACCAATGAGCAGTTCTTC. Amino acid sequence: CASSMRETNEQFF.

The chain recombines TRBV6-1 with TRBJ1-5, with 8 bases fitting TRBD1. V lost 2 bases, J lost 4 bases, and 1 base stayed unmatched. The germline CDR1 and CDR2 sequences are MNHNS and SASEGT. The CDR3 is 14 residues long. CDR3: CASSENRGNQPQHF. In DNA form, the CDR3 reads TGTGCCAGCAGTGAAAACAGGGGGAATCAGCCCCAGCATTTT.

This clone has just one count. This rearrangement joins TRBV2 to TRBJ2-7, with D unresolved. Trimming shortened V by 4 bases and J by 5 bases, and 6 bases separated the two germline ends. The germline gives CDR1 SNHLY, CDR2 FYNNEI. The CDR3 runs 11 residues. The CDR3 nucleotides read TGTGCCAGCAGTGTGTTCAACGAGCAGTACTTC. Protein: CASSVFNEQYF.

The sample holds a few counts of this clone. The chain carries TRBV2 and TRBJ1-6; 10 nucleotides match TRBD1. Per the germline V gene, CDR1 is SNHLY and CDR2 is FYNNEI. The junction had 6 bases not matched to a gene; V was cut back by 3 bases and J by 10 bases. The CDR3 consists of 15 residues. The CDR3 DNA reads TGTGCCAGCAGTGACTTGGGACAGGGGCGATCACCCCTCCACTTT. Protein sequence: CASSDLGQGRSPLHF.

The chain recombines TRBV4-1 with TRBJ2-1; D unclear. The CDR3 sequence is 18 residues long. The germline gives CDR1 MGHRA, CDR2 YSYEKL. Between the trimmed V and J ends, which lost 1 base and 0 bases, there was a span of 16 bases. The CDR3 loop reads CASSQGAVTVSSYNEQFF. For the CDR3, the DNA is TGCGCCAGCAGCCAAGGAGCTGTAACAGTTAGCTCCTACAATGAGCAGTTCTTC.

The rearrangement links TRBV11-2 to TRBJ1-2; 9 bases agree with TRBD1. J gave up 12 bases and V 4 bases, and 9 bases lay outside the gene matches. The germline CDR1 and CDR2 sequences are SGHAT and FQNNGV. The CDR3 is 13 residues long. The chain's CDR3 is CASSSPGQGSNTF. The CDR3 nucleotides are TGTGCCAGCAGCTCACCGGGACAGGGTAGTAACACCTTC.

This chain links TRBV2 with TRBJ1-3; the D gene is possibly TRBD1 (5 bases). The germline V gene encodes CDR1 SNHLY and CDR2 FYNNEI. The CDR3 contains 13 residues. The V end lost 6 bases, the J end lost 4 bases, and 10 bases lay between the germline ends. The CDR3 sequence is CASSRAQGNTIYF. CDR3 nucleotides: TGTGCCAGCAGCAGGGCCCAAGGAAACACCATATATTTT.

The V and J genes are TRBV6-5 and TRBJ1-6, with D possibly TRBD1 on 6 matching bases. The CDR3 length is 13 residues. Germline V gene data show CDR1 as MNHEY and CDR2 as SVGAGI. Trimming removed 8 bases at V and 3 bases at J, with 8 bases between. In DNA, the CDR3 is TGTGCCAGCCAGGGGATCTATAATTCACCCCTCCACTTT. Amino acid sequence: CASQGIYNSPLHF.

The chain carries TRBV5-1 and TRBJ2-1, with 8 bases fitting TRBD2. There are 15 residues in the CDR3. The germline V gene has CDR1 SGHRS and CDR2 YFSETQ. The trim removed 2 bases at V and 1 base at J, leaving 2 bases unmatched. The CDR3 loop reads CASSLAGASYNEQFF. In DNA, the CDR3 is TGCGCCAGCAGCTTAGCGGGGGCATCCTACAATGAGCAGTTCTTC.

The CDR3 DNA sequence: TGTGCCAGTAGTATATGGGGGGCGGTTTTCAATCAGCCCCAGCATTTT. Amino acid sequence: CASSIWGAVFNQPQHF. V gene TRBV19 combines with J gene TRBJ1-5; D might be TRBD1 (6 bases). Trimming pared 2 bases from V and 3 bases from J, leaving 14 bases between. The CDR3 length is 16 residues. Per germline, CDR1 LNHDA and CDR2 SQIVND (reference sequence).